These T cell receptor beta chains were read from a single sample in a study of cytomegalovirus exposure and HLA in healthy donors. The table came from immunoSEQ multiplex PCR; TCRdb's copy has only in-frame clones and leaves some out. Among roughly 190,000 clones, roughly 10% were seen once, and the ten largest hold 1% to 1.5%. Sample: PBMCs. These receptors came from a woman aged 30 to 39 in good health and CMV-seropositive. CDR3s include the opening cysteine and the closing phenylalanine or tryptophan. Fields, in order: V gene, clone size, J gene, D gene, CDR3 DNA, CDR3 protein. D genes are given only for firm matches. Clone size is shown for a subset of rows, as once, few, many or a class of expanded clone.

v_gene: TRBV7-9
abundance: -
j_gene: TRBJ1-1
d_gene: -
CDR3nt: TGTGCCAGCAGCTTACTCGGGTTTGAGGGCGCTGAAGCTTTCTTT
CDR3aa: CASSLLGFEGAEAFF

v_gene: TRBV5-6
abundance: few
j_gene: TRBJ2-3
d_gene: -
CDR3nt: TGTGCCAGCAGCTTAGGGAGACGCACAGATACGCAGTATTTT
CDR3aa: CASSLGRRTDTQYF

v_gene: TRBV10-1
abundance: few
j_gene: TRBJ1-2
d_gene: TRBD1
CDR3nt: TGCGCCAGCAGTAAGACAGGGATTGGCTACACCTTC
CDR3aa: CASSKTGIGYTF

v_gene: TRBV6-5
abundance: few
j_gene: TRBJ2-1
d_gene: TRBD2
CDR3nt: TGTGCCAGCAGTTACTCGGGCGGGAGGGCCGTGGAGCAGTTCTTC
CDR3aa: CASSYSGGRAVEQFF

v_gene: TRBV5-8
abundance: -
j_gene: TRBJ2-5
d_gene: -
CDR3nt: TGTGCCAGCAGCCTAGGACAGGGAGGGGGAGAGACCCAGTACTTC
CDR3aa: CASSLGQGGGETQYF

v_gene: TRBV2
abundance: few
j_gene: TRBJ2-7
d_gene: TRBD2
CDR3nt: TGTGCCAGCAGTTCAAGGACTAGCGGGAGGGGAGAGCAGTACTTC
CDR3aa: CASSSRTSGRGEQYF

v_gene: TRBV30
abundance: few
j_gene: TRBJ2-1
d_gene: TRBD1
CDR3nt: TGTGCCTGGAGTGCCGGGACAGTATACAATGAGCAGTTCTTC
CDR3aa: CAWSAGTVYNEQFF

v_gene: TRBV5-1
abundance: few
j_gene: TRBJ1-2
d_gene: -
CDR3nt: TGCGCCAGCAGCTTGGCCGATGGCTACACCTTC
CDR3aa: CASSLADGYTF

v_gene: TRBV18
abundance: few
j_gene: TRBJ1-3
d_gene: TRBD1
CDR3nt: TGTGCCAGCTCATCAGCGGGACAGGGGGCAGGAAACACCATATATTTT
CDR3aa: CASSSAGQGAGNTIYF

v_gene: TRBV5-1
abundance: few
j_gene: TRBJ2-4
d_gene: -
CDR3nt: TGCGCCAGCAGCTTGGCCGGTCTAGCCAAAAACATTCAGTACTTC
CDR3aa: CASSLAGLAKNIQYF

v_gene: TRBV7-6
abundance: few
j_gene: TRBJ2-5
d_gene: TRBD1
CDR3nt: TGTGCCAGCAGCGCCCCGACAGGGAGAGGGCTTATCGTAGAGACCCAGTACTTC
CDR3aa: CASSAPTGRGLIVETQYF

v_gene: TRBV5-4
abundance: few
j_gene: TRBJ1-2
d_gene: TRBD1
CDR3nt: TGTGCCAGCAGCTCATGGAAACAGGGGGCTGGGAACTATGGCTACACCTTC
CDR3aa: CASSSWKQGAGNYGYTF

v_gene: TRBV19
abundance: -
j_gene: TRBJ1-5
d_gene: -
CDR3nt: TGTGCCAGTAGCAAAGGGGGACGGTTCAATCAGCCCCAGCATTTT
CDR3aa: CASSKGGRFNQPQHF

v_gene: TRBV5-1
abundance: -
j_gene: TRBJ1-2
d_gene: TRBD1
CDR3nt: TGCGCCAGCAGCATGGATCGGGGACAGGGCCCCTATGGCTACACCTTC
CDR3aa: CASSMDRGQGPYGYTF

v_gene: TRBV20-1
abundance: -
j_gene: TRBJ2-1
d_gene: TRBD2
CDR3nt: TGCAGTGCTAGTCCGGGACTAGAGCAGTTCTTC
CDR3aa: CSASPGLEQFF

v_gene: TRBV6-6
abundance: few
j_gene: TRBJ1-6
d_gene: TRBD1
CDR3nt: TGTGCCAGCACAGTCCCCCGGGACAGTAATTCACCCCTCCACTTT
CDR3aa: CASTVPRDSNSPLHF

v_gene: TRBV6-6
abundance: -
j_gene: TRBJ2-5
d_gene: TRBD2
CDR3nt: TGTGCCAGCAGTTACTGGGGCGGGAGGGCCGTTGAGACCCAGTACTTC
CDR3aa: CASSYWGGRAVETQYF

v_gene: TRBV7-9
abundance: few
j_gene: TRBJ2-1
d_gene: TRBD2
CDR3nt: TGTGCCAGCAGCCGACTAGCGGCATCCTACAATGAGCAGTTCTTC
CDR3aa: CASSRLAASYNEQFF

v_gene: TRBV30
abundance: -
j_gene: TRBJ1-1
d_gene: TRBD1
CDR3nt: TGTGCCTGGGACACAGGGGTGGTAGCTATGAACACTGAAGCTTTCTTT
CDR3aa: CAWDTGVVAMNTEAFF

v_gene: TRBV6-6
abundance: -
j_gene: TRBJ1-1
d_gene: -
CDR3nt: TGTGCCAGCAGTTACATGGGGAGGGACACTGAAGCTTTCTTT
CDR3aa: CASSYMGRDTEAFF

v_gene: TRBV5-1
abundance: few
j_gene: TRBJ2-2
d_gene: TRBD1
CDR3nt: TGCGCCAGCAGTTCAGACAGGGCGAGCACCGGGGAGCTGTTTTTT
CDR3aa: CASSSDRASTGELFF

v_gene: TRBV6-5
abundance: few
j_gene: TRBJ2-7
d_gene: TRBD1
CDR3nt: TGTGCCAGCAGCCCGACAGGGAACGAGCAGTACTTC
CDR3aa: CASSPTGNEQYF

v_gene: TRBV11-3
abundance: few
j_gene: TRBJ2-6
d_gene: -
CDR3nt: TGTGCCAGCAGCGCCAGAGGGCCTGGGGCCAACGTCCTGACTTTC
CDR3aa: CASSARGPGANVLTF

v_gene: TRBV5-1
abundance: -
j_gene: TRBJ2-3
d_gene: -
CDR3nt: TGCGCCAGCAGCCAACAGGGCCTACATAACACAGATACGCAGTATTTT
CDR3aa: CASSQQGLHNTDTQYF

v_gene: TRBV19
abundance: -
j_gene: TRBJ2-7
d_gene: TRBD1
CDR3nt: TGTGCCAGTAGTATAGATCTTCCCAGGGGGTTATCCTACGAGCAGTACTTC
CDR3aa: CASSIDLPRGLSYEQYF

v_gene: TRBV6-1
abundance: few
j_gene: TRBJ2-1
d_gene: TRBD2
CDR3nt: TGTGCCAGCAGTGAAATCGGGTTACTAGCGGGAGGGGATGAGCAGTTCTTC
CDR3aa: CASSEIGLLAGGDEQFF

v_gene: TRBV27
abundance: -
j_gene: TRBJ2-7
d_gene: TRBD2
CDR3nt: TGTGCCAGCAGCTTTACTAGCGGGAGGGCCAAAGAGCAGTACTTC
CDR3aa: CASSFTSGRAKEQYF